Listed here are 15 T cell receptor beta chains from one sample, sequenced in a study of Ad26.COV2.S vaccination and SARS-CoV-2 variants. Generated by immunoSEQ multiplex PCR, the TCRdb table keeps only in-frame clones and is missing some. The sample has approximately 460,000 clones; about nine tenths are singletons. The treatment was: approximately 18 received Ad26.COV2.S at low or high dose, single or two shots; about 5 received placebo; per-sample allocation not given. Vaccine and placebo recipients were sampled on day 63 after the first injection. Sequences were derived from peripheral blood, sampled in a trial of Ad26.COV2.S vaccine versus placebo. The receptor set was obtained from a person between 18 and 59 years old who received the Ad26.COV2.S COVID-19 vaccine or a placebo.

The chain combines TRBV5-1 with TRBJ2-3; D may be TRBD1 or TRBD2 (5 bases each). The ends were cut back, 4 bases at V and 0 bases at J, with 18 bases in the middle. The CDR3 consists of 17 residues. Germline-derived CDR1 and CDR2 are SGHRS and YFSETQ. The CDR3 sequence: CASSAPSRGKSTDTQYF. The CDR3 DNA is TGCGCCAGCAGCGCCCCTTCGAGGGGAAAGAGCACAGATACGCAGTATTTT. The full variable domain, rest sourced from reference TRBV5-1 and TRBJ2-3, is KAGVTQTPRYLIKTRGQQVTLSCSPISGHRSVSWYQQTPGQGLQFLFEYFSETQRNKGNFPGRFSGRQFSNSRSEMNVSTLELGDSALYLCASSAPSRGKSTDTQYFGPGTRLTVL.

CDR3 in DNA: TGTGCCAGCTCACCACGATCACAGGGAGGCGGGGGCACTGAAGCTTTCTTT. It encodes CASSPRSQGGGGTEAFF. The chain is built from TRBV18 and TRBJ1-1; tentatively, D is TRBD1 (6 bases). Germline V gives CDR1 KGHSH, CDR2 LQKENI. The V end lost 1 base, the J end lost 4 bases, and 19 bases lay between the germline ends. This CDR3 is 17 amino acids long.

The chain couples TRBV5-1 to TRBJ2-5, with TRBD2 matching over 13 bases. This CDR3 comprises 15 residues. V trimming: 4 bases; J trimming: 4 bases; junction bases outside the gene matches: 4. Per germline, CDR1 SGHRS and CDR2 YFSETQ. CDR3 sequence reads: CASSPRLAGGETQYF. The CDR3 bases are TGCGCCAGCAGCCCAAGACTAGCGGGGGGAGAGACCCAGTACTTC.

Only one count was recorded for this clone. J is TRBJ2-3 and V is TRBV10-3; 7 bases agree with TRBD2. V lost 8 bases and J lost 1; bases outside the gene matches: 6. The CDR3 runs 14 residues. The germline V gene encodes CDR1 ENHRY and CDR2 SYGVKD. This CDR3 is CAIGSGVGTDTQYF. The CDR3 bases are TGTGCCATCGGAAGCGGGGTGGGCACAGATACGCAGTATTTT.

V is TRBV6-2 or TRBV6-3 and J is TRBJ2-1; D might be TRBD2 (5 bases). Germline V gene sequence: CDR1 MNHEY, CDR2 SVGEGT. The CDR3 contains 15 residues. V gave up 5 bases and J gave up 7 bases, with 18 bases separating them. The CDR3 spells CASSLVGVASNEQFF. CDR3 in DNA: TGTGCCAGCAGTCTCGTCGGGGTAGCTTCGAATGAGCAGTTCTTC.

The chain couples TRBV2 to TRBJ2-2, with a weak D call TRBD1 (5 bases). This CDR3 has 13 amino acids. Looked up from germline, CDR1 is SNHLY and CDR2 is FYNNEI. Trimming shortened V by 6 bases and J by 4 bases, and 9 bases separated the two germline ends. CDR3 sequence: CASRQRGTGELFF. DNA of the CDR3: TGTGCCAGCAGGCAAAGGGGCACCGGGGAGCTGTTTTTT. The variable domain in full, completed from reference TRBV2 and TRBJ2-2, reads EPEVTQTPSHQVTQMGQEVILRCVPISNHLYFYWYRQILGQKVEFLVSFYNNEISEKSEIFDDQFSVERPDGSNFTLKIRSTKLEDSAMYFCASRQRGTGELFFGEGSRLTVL.

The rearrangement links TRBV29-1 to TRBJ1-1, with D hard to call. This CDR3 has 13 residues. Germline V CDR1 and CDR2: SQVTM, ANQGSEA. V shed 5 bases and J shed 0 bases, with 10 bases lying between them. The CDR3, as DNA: TGCAGCGTTCTTAGCTCGGTGAACACTGAAGCTTTCTTT. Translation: CSVLSSVNTEAFF.

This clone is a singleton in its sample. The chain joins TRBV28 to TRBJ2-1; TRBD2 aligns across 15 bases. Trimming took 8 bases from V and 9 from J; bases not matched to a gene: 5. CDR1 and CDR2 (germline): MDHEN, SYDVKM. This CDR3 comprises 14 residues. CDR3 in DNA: TGTGCCAGCTGGACTAGCGGGAGGGGATTTGAGCAGTTCTTC. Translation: CASWTSGRGFEQFF.

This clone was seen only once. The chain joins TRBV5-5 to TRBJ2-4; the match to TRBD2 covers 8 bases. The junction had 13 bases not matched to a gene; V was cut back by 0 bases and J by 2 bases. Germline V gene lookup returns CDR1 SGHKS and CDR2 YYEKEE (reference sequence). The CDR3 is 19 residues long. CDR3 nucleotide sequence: TGTGCCAGCAGCTTGGAGCCGGGAGGGTGGCTAGGGACCAAAAACATTCAGTACTTC. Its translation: CASSLEPGGWLGTKNIQYF.

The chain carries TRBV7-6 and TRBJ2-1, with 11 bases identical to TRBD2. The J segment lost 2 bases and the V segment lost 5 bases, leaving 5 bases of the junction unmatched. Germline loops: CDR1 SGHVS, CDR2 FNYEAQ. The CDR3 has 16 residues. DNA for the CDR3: TGTGCCAGCAGCCGAGGGACTAGCGGCACCTACAATGAGCAGTTCTTC. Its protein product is CASSRGTSGTYNEQFF.

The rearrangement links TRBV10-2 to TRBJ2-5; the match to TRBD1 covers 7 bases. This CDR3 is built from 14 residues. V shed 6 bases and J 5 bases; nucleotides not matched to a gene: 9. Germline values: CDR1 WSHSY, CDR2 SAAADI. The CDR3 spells CASSEQGPGETQYF. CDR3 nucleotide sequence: TGCGCCAGCAGCGAACAGGGGCCGGGGGAGACCCAGTACTTC.

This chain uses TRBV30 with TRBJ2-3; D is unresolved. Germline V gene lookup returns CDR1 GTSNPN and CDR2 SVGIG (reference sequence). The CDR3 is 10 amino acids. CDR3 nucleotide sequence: TGTGCGAGGCGCACAGATACGCAGTATTTT. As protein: CARRTDTQYF. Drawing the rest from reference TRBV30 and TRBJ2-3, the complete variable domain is SQTIHQWPATLVQPVGSPLSLECTVEGTSNPNLYWYRQAAGRGLQLLFYSVGIGQISSEVPQNLSASRPQDRQFILSSKKLLLSDSGFYLCARRTDTQYFGPGTRLTVL.

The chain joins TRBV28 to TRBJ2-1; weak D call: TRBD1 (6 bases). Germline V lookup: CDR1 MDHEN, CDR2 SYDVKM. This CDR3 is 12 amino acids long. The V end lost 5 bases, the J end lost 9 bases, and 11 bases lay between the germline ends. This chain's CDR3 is CASSLTGFEQFF. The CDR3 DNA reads TGTGCCAGCAGTCTCACAGGGTTTGAGCAGTTCTTC.

CDR3 DNA: TGCGCCAGCAGCCAAGATCTCGGCACTTACACCGGGGAGCTGTTTTTT. This translates into CASSQDLGTYTGELFF. This rearrangement joins TRBV4-3 to TRBJ2-2; D gene ambiguous. The germline gives CDR1 LGHNA, CDR2 YSLEER. This CDR3 comprises 16 residues. With 0 bases removed from V and 3 bases from J, the gap between germline ends came to 11 bases.

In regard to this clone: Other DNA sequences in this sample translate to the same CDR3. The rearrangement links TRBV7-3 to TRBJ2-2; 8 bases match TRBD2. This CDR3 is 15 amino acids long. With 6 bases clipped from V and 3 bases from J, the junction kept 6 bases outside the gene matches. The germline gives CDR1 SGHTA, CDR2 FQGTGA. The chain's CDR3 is CASSTGLGDTGELFF. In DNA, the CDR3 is TGTGCCAGCAGTACGGGACTAGGGGACACCGGGGAGCTGTTTTTT.